Below are 17 T cell receptor beta chains sequenced from a single sample in a study of PD-1 blockade in classical Hodgkin lymphoma. Libraries were prepared by immunoSEQ multiplex PCR; TCRdb keeps only in-frame clonotypes and omits some of them. In the table there are some 48,000 clones, around 80% of which are singletons. The sample's time point: cycle 4 day 1 (C4D1), after more than five weeks of nivolumab. Relapse was seen in all patients after autologous stem cell transplantation, and brentuximab vedotin exposure was variable. Sequencing was performed on peripheral blood mononuclear cells (PBMCs), taken before the fourth cycle of nivolumab. The receptors were sampled from a human donor with classical Hodgkin lymphoma.

This rearrangement joins TRBV13 to TRBJ1-2; no clear D. CDR1 is PRHDT, CDR2 FYEKMQ, per germline (reference sequence). CDR3 length: 14 amino acids. The V end was cut by 0 bases, the J end by 2 bases, with 7 bases between. The CDR3 sequence is CASSLGDANYGYTF. CDR3 nucleotide sequence: TGTGCCAGCAGCTTAGGCGACGCAAACTATGGCTACACCTTC. The full variable domain, completed using reference TRBV13 and TRBJ1-2, is AAGVIQSPRHLIKEKRETATLKCYPIPRHDTVYWYQQGPGQDPQFLISFYEKMQSDKGSIPDRFSAQQFSDYHSELNMSSLELGDSALYFCASSLGDANYGYTFGSGTRLTVV.

This rearrangement joins TRBV6-6 to TRBJ1-2, with D unresolved. This CDR3 has 15 amino acids. CDR1 and CDR2 (germline): MNHNY, SVGAGI (reference sequence). V was cut by 2 bases and J by 1 base, with 11 bases left in between. The CDR3 nucleotides are TGTGCCAGCAGTTACCCAGGAGCCCATAACTATGGCTACACCTTC. This translates into CASSYPGAHNYGYTF.

The CDR3 DNA reads TGTGCCAGCAGTTACTCGTCAGGGGGCATTAACATTCAGTACTTC. Translating gives CASSYSSGGINIQYF. The chain is built from TRBV6-5 and TRBJ2-4; 8 nucleotides agree with TRBD1. CDR1 and CDR2 (germline): MNHEY, SVGAGI. CDR3 size: 15 residues. Germline trimming cut 0 bases from V and 7 bases from J; bases unmatched to any gene: 5.

The V and J genes are TRBV7-2 and TRBJ1-2, with a tentative D call TRBD1 (5 bases). V lost 5 bases to trimming and J lost 3 bases, with 25 bases between them. Germline V lookup: CDR1 SGHTA, CDR2 FQGNSA. CDR3 length: 18 residues. CDR3 protein: CASSPRGGSSGIDYGYTF. CDR3 in DNA: TGTGCCAGCAGCCCCAGAGGTGGGTCGTCAGGGATTGACTATGGCTACACCTTC.

V gene TRBV9 combines with J gene TRBJ2-1; D is uncertain. The V end lost 3 bases, the J end lost 0 bases, and 13 bases lay between the germline ends. The germline CDR1 and CDR2 sequences are SGDLS and YYNGEE. This CDR3 contains 16 residues. CDR3 amino acids: CASSAPALSSYNEQFF. CDR3 coding DNA: TGTGCCAGCAGCGCTCCCGCATTATCCTCCTACAATGAGCAGTTCTTC. Filled out from reference TRBV9 and TRBJ2-1, the complete variable domain reads DSGVTQTPKHLITATGQRVTLRCSPRSGDLSVYWYQQSLDQGLQFLIQYYNGEERAKGNILERFSAQQFPDLHSELNLSSLELGDSALYFCASSAPALSSYNEQFFGPGTRLTVL.

The chain is built from TRBV5-1 and TRBJ1-2; no clear D. Trimming took off 1 base at V and 6 bases at J, with 7 bases between the two ends. The CDR3 is made up of 12 amino acids. Germline V gene lookup returns CDR1 SGHRS and CDR2 YFSETQ. The CDR3 protein is CASSLNGDGYTF. DNA for the CDR3: TGCGCCAGCAGCTTGAATGGGGATGGCTACACCTTC.

The chain links TRBV5-6 to TRBJ1-2, with D maybe TRBD1 (5 bases). This CDR3 region has 13 residues. Trimming stripped 4 bases from V and 1 base from J, with 8 bases between. The V gene's germline CDR1 is SGHDT and CDR2 YYEEEE. In DNA, the CDR3 is TGTGCCAGCAGCCGGGGGGTTAACTATGGCTACACCTTC. Protein sequence: CASSRGVNYGYTF.

The V gene is TRBV11-3, the J gene TRBJ1-3, with a tentative D call TRBD1 (5 bases). Germline V gene sequence: CDR1 SGHNT, CDR2 YENEEA. The CDR3 runs to 18 residues. Deletions cut 5 bases from V and 4 bases from J, with 24 bases between. Written as DNA, the CDR3 is TGTGCCAGCAGCACGCCCCCGGGGGGGGGAAGTGCGGGAAACACCATATATTTT. Encoded protein: CASSTPPGGGSAGNTIYF.

The CDR3 nucleotides read TGTGCCAGCAGTGCCCTAACCCTCTCCTATAATTCACCCCTCCACTTT. This codes for CASSALTLSYNSPLHF. The chain combines TRBV6-4 with TRBJ1-6; unclear D gene. Germline CDR1 MRHNA, CDR2 SNTAGT. The length of the CDR3 is 16 residues. V shed 4 bases and J shed 0 bases, with 10 bases lying between them.

This clone was detected once. This sequence joins TRBV27 and TRBJ1-6; D is possibly TRBD1 (6 bases). V was pared by 5 bases and J by 7 bases, with 12 bases between. The CDR3 loop spans 14 amino acids. In germline, CDR1 is MNHEY, CDR2 SMNVEV (reference sequence). The CDR3 nucleotides read TGTGCCAGCAGTATCCTACAGGGAAATTCACCCCTCCACTTT. Translated, it gives CASSILQGNSPLHF.

J is TRBJ2-7 and V is TRBV5-4, with D tentatively TRBD1 (6 bases). Germline V gene data show CDR1 as SGHNT and CDR2 as YYREEE (reference sequence). The CDR3 extends over 13 amino acids. The germline V and J ends were trimmed by 4 bases and 3 bases, with 11 bases remaining between them. This chain's CDR3 is CASSHPDSYEQYF. The CDR3 bases are TGTGCCAGCAGCCATCCGGACAGCTACGAGCAGTACTTC.

The DNA for the CDR3 is TGTGCCAGCAGCTTAGATCGTTTGGCCTTCTATGGCTACACCTTC. Translating gives CASSLDRLAFYGYTF. V is TRBV11-2 and J is TRBJ1-2, with unresolved D. CDR1 and CDR2 (germline): SGHAT, FQNNGV. The CDR3 contains 15 residues. V gave up 0 bases and J gave up 4 bases, with 12 bases separating them.

J is TRBJ1-4 and V is TRBV7-8, with D unresolved. The CDR3 extends over 14 amino acids. Trimming left V 1 base short and J 4 bases short, with 7 bases between. Germline assignment: CDR1 SGHVS and CDR2 FQNEAQ. The CDR3: CASSLDGYNEKLFF. CDR3 DNA sequence: TGTGCCAGCAGCTTAGATGGATATAATGAAAAACTGTTTTTT.

The V and J genes are TRBV7-2 and TRBJ2-5, with D possibly TRBD2 on 6 matching bases. Trimming removed 1 base from V and 6 bases from J, with 12 bases in between. The CDR3 is made up of 14 amino acids. Germline V gene sequence: CDR1 SGHTA, CDR2 FQGNSA. The CDR3 nucleotides are TGTGCCAGCAGCTTAGAATCAGGGAGGAAGACCCAGTACTTC. Its translation is CASSLESGRKTQYF.

The chain combines TRBV19 with TRBJ2-5, with D unclear. V lost 5 bases and J 5 bases, leaving 9 bases between the germline ends. Germline assignment: CDR1 LNHDA and CDR2 SQIVND (reference sequence). The CDR3 contains 12 residues. In nucleotides, the CDR3 is TGTGCCAGTAGTTCTTTGGGCGAGACCCAGTACTTC. Protein: CASSSLGETQYF.

The chain has TRBV25-1 and TRBJ2-2, with TRBD1 matching 12 bases. After removal of 4 bases from V and 4 bases from J, the junction contained 7 bases not matched to a gene. The CDR3 spans 17 residues. CDR1 MGHDK and CDR2 SYGVNS come from the germline V gene. The CDR3 spells CASSVLGTGGFTGELFF. In nucleotides, the CDR3 is TGTGCCAGCAGTGTTCTCGGGACAGGGGGCTTCACCGGGGAGCTGTTTTTT. Looking up the rest from reference TRBV25-1 and TRBJ2-2 gives the full variable domain: EADIYQTPRYLVIGTGKKITLECSQTMGHDKMYWYQQDPGMELHLIHYSYGVNSTEKGDLSSESTVSRIRTEHFPLTLESARPSHTSQYLCASSVLGTGGFTGELFFGEGSRLTVL.

This chain uses TRBV7-8 with TRBJ1-5; TRBD1 is a possible D gene (5 bases). V dropped 1 base and J dropped 0 bases, with 10 bases sitting between them. The CDR3 is 16 residues long. CDR1 and CDR2 from the germline V gene are SGHVS and FQNEAQ. Here the CDR3 reads CASSLGGSYSNQPQHF. The CDR3, as DNA: TGTGCCAGCAGCTTAGGGGGCAGTTATAGCAATCAGCCCCAGCATTTT.